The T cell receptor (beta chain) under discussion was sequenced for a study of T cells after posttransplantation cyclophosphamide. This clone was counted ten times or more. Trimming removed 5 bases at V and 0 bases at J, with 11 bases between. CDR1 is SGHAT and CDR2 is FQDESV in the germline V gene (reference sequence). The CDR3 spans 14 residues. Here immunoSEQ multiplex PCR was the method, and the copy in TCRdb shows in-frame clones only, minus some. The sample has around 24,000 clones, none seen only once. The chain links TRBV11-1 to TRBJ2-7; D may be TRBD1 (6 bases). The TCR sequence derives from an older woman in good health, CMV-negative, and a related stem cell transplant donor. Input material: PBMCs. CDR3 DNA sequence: TGTGCCAGCAGCCCCAACAGGGTCTCCTACGAGCAGTACTTC. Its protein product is CASSPNRVSYEQYF.